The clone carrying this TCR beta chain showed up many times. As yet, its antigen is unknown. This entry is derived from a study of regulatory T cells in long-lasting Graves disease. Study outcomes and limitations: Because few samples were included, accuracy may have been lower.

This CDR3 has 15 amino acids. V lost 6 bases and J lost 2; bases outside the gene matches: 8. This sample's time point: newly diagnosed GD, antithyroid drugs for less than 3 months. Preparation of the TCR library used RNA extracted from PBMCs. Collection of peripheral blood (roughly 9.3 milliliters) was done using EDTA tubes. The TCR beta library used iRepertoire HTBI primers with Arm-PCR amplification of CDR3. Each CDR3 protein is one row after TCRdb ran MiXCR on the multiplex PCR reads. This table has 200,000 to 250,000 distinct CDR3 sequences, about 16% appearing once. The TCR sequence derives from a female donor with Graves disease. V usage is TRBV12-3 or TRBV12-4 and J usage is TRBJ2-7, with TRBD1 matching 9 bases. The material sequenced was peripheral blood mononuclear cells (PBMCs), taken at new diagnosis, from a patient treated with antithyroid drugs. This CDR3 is CASSHNRDRAYEQYF. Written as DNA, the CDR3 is TGTGCCAGCAGCCACAACCGGGACAGGGCCTACGAGCAGTACTTC.